The clone carrying this TCR beta chain was observed a handful of times. Trimming at V came to 2 bases and at J to 4 bases, leaving 3 bases not matched to a gene. This CDR3 is built from 15 residues. The germline V gene has CDR1 KGHDR and CDR2 SFDVKD. This record belongs to a study of blood T cell repertoires in COVID-19. Study as a whole: COVID-19 samples collected from the United States, Italy and Spain covered acute and convalescent phases. The cDNA or gDNA used as material had been derived from T cells, B-cell-depleted T cells, or PBMCs.

Original processing methods: Researchers report that nucleated cell counts were estimated from reference gene primer amplification. Method: immunoSEQ multiplex PCR; TCRdb's copy keeps in-frame clones and lacks some. D and trimming come from the DNA, and the V and J calls and clone size come from that table. The data hold over 70,000 clones, with 75% to 90% observed a single time. The specimen was peripheral blood. The sequence came from an older man with acute or convalescent COVID-19. This chain joins TRBV24-1 and TRBJ2-3, with 9 positions matching TRBD1. CDR3 in amino acids: CATSDSGQGPDTQYF. CDR3 bases: TGTGCCACCAGTGATTCGGGACAGGGACCAGATACGCAGTATTTT.